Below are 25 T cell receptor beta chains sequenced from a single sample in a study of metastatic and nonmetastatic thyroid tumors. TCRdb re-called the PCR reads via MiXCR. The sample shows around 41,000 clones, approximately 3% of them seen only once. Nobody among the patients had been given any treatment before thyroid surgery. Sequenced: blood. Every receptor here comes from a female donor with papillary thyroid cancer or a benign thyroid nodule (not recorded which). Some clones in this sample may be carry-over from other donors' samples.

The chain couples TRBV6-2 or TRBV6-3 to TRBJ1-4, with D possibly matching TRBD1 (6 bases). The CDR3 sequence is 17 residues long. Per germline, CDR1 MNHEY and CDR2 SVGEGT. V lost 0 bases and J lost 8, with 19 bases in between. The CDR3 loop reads CASSYSPSGGGAEKLFF. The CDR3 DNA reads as TGTGCCAGCAGTTACTCCCCCTCTGGGGGGGGCGCGGAAAAACTGTTTTTT.

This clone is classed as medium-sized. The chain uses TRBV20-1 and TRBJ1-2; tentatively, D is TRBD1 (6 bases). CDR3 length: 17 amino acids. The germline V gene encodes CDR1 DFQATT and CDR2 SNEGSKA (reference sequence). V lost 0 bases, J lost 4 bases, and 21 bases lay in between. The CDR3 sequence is CSARDSGQGRMGYGYTF. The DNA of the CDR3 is TGCAGTGCTAGAGATTCGGGGCAGGGGAGGATGGGCTATGGCTACACCTTC.

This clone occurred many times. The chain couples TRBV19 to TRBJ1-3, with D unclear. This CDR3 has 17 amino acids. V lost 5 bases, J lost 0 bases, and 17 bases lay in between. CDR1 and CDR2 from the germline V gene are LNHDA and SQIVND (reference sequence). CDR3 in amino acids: CASSFLLDLVSGNTIYF. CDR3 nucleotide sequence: TGTGCCAGTAGTTTTTTACTGGATTTGGTCTCTGGAAACACCATATATTTT.

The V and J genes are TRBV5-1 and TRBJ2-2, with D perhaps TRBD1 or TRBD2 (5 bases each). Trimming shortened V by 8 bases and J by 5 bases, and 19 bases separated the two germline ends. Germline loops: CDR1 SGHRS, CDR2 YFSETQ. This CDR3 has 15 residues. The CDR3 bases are TGCGCCAGTAAAGGGGTTTTATCGGGAACCGGGGAGCTGTTTTTT. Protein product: CASKGVLSGTGELFF. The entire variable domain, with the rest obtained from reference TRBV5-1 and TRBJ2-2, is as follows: KAGVTQTPRYLIKTRGQQVTLSCSPISGHRSVSWYQQTPGQGLQFLFEYFSETQRNKGNFPGRFSGRQFSNSRSEMNVSTLELGDSALYLCASKGVLSGTGELFFGEGSRLTVL.

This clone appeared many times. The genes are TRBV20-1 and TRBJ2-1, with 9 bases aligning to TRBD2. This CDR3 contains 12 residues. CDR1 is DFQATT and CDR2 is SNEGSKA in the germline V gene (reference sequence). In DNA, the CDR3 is TGCGGTCTAGCGGGACCCTACAATGAGCAGTTCTTC. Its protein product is CGLAGPYNEQFF.

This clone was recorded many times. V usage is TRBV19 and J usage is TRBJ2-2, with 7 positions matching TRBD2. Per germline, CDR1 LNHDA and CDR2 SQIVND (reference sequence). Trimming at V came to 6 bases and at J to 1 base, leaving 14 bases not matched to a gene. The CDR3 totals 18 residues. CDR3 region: CASRTLGSAGVNTGELFF. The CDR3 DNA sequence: TGTGCCAGTAGGACCCTGGGGTCCGCGGGAGTGAACACCGGGGAGCTGTTTTTT.

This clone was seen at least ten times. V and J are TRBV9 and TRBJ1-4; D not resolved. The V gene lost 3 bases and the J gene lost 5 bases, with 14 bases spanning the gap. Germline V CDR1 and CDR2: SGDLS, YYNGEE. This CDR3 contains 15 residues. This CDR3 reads CASSEGGLSNEKLFF. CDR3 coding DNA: TGTGCCAGCAGCGAAGGTGGGCTTTCGAATGAAAAACTGTTTTTT.

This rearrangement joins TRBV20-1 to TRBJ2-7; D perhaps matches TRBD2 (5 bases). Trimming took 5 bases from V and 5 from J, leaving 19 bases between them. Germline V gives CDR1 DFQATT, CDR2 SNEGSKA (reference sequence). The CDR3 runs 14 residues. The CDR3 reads CSAQLGPDLDEQYF. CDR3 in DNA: TGCAGTGCTCAACTAGGTCCCGACTTAGACGAGCAGTACTTC.

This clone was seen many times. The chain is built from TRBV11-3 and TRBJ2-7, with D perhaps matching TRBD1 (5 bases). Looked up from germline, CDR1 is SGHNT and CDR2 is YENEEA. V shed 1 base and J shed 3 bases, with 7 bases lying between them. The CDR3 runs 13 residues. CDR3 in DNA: TGTGCCAGCAGCTTAGGACAGAGCTACGAGCAGTACTTC. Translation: CASSLGQSYEQYF.

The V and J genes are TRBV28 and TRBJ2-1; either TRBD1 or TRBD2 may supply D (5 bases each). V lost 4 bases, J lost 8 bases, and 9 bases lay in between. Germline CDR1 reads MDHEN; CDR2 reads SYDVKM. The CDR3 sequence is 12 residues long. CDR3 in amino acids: CASSWGSDEQFF. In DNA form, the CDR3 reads TGTGCCAGCAGTTGGGGGTCAGATGAGCAGTTCTTC. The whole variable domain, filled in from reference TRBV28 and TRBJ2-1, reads DVKVTQSSRYLVKRTGEKVFLECVQDMDHENMFWYRQDPGLGLRLIYFSYDVKMKEKGDIPEGYSVSREKKERFSLILESASTNQTSMYLCASSWGSDEQFFGPGTRLTVL.

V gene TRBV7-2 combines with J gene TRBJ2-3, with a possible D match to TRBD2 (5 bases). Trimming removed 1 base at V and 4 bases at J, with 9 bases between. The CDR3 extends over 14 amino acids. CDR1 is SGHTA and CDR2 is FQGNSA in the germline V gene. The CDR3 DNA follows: TGTGCCAGCAGCTTAGAAGGTAGCGCAGATACGCAGTATTTT. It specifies CASSLEGSADTQYF.

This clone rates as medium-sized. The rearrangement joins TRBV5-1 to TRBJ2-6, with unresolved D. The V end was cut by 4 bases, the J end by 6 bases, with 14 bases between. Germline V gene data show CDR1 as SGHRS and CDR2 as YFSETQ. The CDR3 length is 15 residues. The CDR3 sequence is CASSTWPGLANVLTF. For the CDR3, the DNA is TGCGCCAGCAGCACCTGGCCAGGCTTGGCCAACGTCCTGACTTTC.

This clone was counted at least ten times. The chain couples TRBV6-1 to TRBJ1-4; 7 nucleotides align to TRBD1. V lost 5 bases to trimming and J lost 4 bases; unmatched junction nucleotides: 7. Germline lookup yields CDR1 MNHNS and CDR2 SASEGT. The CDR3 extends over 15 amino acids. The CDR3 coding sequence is TGTGCCAGCAGTTACGGGACAGATCATAATGAAAAACTGTTTTTT. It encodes CASSYGTDHNEKLFF.

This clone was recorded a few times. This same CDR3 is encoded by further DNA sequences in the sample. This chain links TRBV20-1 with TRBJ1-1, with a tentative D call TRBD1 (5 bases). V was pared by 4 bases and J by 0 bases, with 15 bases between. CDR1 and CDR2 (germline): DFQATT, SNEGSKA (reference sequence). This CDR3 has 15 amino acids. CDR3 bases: TGCAGTGCTACCCCCGGACATAGCGTGAACACTGAAGCTTTCTTT. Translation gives CSATPGHSVNTEAFF.

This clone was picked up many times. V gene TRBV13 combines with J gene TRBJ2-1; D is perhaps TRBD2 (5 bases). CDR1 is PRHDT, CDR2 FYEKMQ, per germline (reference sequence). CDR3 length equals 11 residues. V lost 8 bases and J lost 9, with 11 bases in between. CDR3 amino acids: CASGQRAEQFF. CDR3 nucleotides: TGTGCCAGCGGCCAGAGGGCTGAGCAGTTCTTC.

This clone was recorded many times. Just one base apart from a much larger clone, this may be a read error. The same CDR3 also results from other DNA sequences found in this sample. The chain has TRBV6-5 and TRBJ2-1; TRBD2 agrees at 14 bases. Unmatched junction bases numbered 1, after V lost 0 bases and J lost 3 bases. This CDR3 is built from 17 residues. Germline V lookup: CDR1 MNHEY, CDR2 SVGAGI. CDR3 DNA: TGTGCCAGCAGTTACTCGGGACTAGCGGGGGTCTACAATGAGCAGTTCTTC. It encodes CASSYSGLAGVYNEQFF.

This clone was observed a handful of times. CDR3 in amino acids: CASSPGGWTPQHF. The CDR3 coding sequence is TGTGCCAGCAGTCCCGGAGGGTGGACGCCCCAGCATTTT. The gene calls are TRBV12-3 or TRBV12-4 and TRBJ1-5; D not certain. This CDR3 is 13 amino acids long. V was shortened by 5 bases and J by 9 bases, with 14 bases between the two germline ends.

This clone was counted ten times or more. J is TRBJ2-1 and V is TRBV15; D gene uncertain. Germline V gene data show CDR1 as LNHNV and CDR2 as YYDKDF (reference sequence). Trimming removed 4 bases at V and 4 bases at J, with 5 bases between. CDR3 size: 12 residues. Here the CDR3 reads CATSIQYNEQFF. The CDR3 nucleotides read TGTGCCACCAGCATCCAGTACAATGAGCAGTTCTTC. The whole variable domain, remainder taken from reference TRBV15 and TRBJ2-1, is DAMVIQNPRYQVTQFGKPVTLSCSQTLNHNVMYWYQQKSSQAPKLLFHYYDKDFNNEADTPDNFQSRRPNTSFCFLDIRSPGLGDTAMYLCATSIQYNEQFFGPGTRLTVL.

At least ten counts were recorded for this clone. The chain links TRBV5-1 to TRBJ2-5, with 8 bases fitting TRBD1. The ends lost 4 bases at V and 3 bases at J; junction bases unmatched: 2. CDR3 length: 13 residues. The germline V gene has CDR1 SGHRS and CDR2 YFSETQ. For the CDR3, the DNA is TGCGCCAGCAGCGAGACAGGGGAAGAGACCCAGTACTTC. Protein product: CASSETGEETQYF.

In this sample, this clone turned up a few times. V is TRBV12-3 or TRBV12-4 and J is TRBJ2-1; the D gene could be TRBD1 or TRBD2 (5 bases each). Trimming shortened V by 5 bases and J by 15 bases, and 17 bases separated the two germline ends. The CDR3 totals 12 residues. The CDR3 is CASSLGARRSFF. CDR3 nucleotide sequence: TGTGCCAGCAGTCTAGGGGCCCGGAGGTCGTTCTTC.

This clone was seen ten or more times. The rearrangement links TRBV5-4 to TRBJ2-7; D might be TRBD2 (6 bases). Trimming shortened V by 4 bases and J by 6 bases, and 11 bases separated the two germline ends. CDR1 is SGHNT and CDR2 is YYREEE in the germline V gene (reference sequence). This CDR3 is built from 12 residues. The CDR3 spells CASSQVGGEQYF. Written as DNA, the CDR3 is TGTGCCAGCAGCCAAGTGGGGGGCGAGCAGTACTTC.

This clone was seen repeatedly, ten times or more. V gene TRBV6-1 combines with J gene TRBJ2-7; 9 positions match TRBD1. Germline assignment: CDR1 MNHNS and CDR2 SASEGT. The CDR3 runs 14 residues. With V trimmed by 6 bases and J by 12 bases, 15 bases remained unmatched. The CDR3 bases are TGTGCCAGCAGACACTCGACCACAGGGACAGGGCTGTACTTC. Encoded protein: CASRHSTTGTGLYF.

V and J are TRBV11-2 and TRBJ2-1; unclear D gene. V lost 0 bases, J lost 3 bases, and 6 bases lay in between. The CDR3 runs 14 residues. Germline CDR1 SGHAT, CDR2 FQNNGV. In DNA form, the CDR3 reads TGTGCCAGCAGCTTAGAGCCTAGCTACAATGAGCAGTTCTTC. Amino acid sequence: CASSLEPSYNEQFF.

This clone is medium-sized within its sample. The CDR3 here is CASSAFPGQGDTQYF. The CDR3, as DNA: TGTGCCAGTAGTGCGTTCCCGGGACAGGGTGATACGCAGTATTTT. The chain combines TRBV19 with TRBJ2-3; 9 bases map to TRBD1. The CDR3 loop spans 15 amino acids. After removal of 5 bases from V and 6 bases from J, the junction contained 9 bases not matched to a gene. Germline loops: CDR1 LNHDA, CDR2 SQIVND (reference sequence).

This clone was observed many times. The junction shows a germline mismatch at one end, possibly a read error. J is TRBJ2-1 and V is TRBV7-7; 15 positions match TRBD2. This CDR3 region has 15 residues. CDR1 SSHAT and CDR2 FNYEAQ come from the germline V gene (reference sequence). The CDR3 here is CASSRTSGRENEQFF. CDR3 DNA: TGTGCTAGCAGCCGGACTAGCGGGAGGGAGAATGAGCAGTTCTTC.